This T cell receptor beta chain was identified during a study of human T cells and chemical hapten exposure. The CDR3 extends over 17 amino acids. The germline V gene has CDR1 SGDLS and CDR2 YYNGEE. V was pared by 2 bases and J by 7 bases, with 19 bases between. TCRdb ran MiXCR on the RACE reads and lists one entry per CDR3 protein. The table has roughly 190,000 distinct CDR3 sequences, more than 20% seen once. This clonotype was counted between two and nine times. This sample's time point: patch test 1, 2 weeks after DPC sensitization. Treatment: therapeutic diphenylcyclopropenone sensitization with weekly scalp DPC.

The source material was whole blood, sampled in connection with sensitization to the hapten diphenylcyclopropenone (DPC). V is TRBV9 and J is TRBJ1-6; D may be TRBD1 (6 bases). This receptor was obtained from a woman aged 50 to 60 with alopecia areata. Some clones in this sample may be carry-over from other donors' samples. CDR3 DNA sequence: TGTGCCAGCAGCGTCCAACCGGTTTGGACAGCAAATTCACCCCTCCACTTT. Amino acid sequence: CASSVQPVWTANSPLHF.